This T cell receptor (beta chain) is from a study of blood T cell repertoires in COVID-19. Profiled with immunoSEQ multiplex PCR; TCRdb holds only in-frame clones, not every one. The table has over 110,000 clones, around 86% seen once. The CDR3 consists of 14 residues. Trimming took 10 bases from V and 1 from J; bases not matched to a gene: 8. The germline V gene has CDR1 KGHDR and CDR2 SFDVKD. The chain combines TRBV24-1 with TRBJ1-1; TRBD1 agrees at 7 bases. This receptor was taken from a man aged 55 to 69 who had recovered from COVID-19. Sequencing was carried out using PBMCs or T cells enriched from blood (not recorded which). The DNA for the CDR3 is TGTGCCACTACTGCCGGGACAGAGAACACTGAAGCTTTCTTT. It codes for CATTAGTENTEAFF.